Listed below are T cell receptor beta chains from one sample, sequenced in a study of B cell selection in AIRE deficiency. TCRdb keeps only in-frame clones here, not all; method: immunoSEQ multiplex PCR. The sample holds 20,000 to 25,000 clones; 97% are singletons and the top ten take 0.15% to 0.2%. Sequencing input: conventional CD4+ T cells sorted from PBMCs. The receptors originated from a human donor with AIRE deficiency. The conserved cysteine and the conserved F or W are not part of the CDR3 here.

CDR3: ASSPPGQPRSNSYEQY; V: TRBV28; J: TRBJ2-7
CDR3: ASSERTGDTGELF; V: TRBV10-1; J: TRBJ2-2
CDR3: ASSPGQINQPQH; V: TRBV4-1; J: TRBJ1-5
CDR3: ASSYSASNQPQH; V: TRBV6-5; J: TRBJ1-5
CDR3: ASSPPSGASTDTQY; V: TRBV18; J: TRBJ2-3
CDR3: ASKPGTGSSYEQY; V: TRBV11-3; J: -
CDR3: ASSNHEGQPQH; V: TRBV7-6; J: TRBJ1-5
CDR3: ASFLRAGGPGNEQF; V: TRBV5-1; J: TRBJ2-1
CDR3: ASSLGGTSGTETQY; V: TRBV5-1; J: TRBJ2-5
CDR3: ASSQDRLRTSSYNEQF; V: TRBV4-3; J: TRBJ2-1
CDR3: ASSIDRAGAQEQY; V: TRBV19; J: TRBJ2-7
CDR3: ASSPVPGAGEAF; V: TRBV5-6; J: TRBJ1-1
CDR3: ASILRDNPPKNIQY; V: TRBV19; J: TRBJ2-4
CDR3: ASSIEGNIQY; V: TRBV19; J: TRBJ2-4
CDR3: ASSRSTQGNEQY; V: TRBV27; J: TRBJ2-7
CDR3: ASSLFTGQETQY; V: TRBV5-1; J: TRBJ2-5
CDR3: ASSLATGGSYEQY; V: TRBV7-2; J: TRBJ2-7
CDR3: SVDRAPREQF; V: TRBV29-1; J: TRBJ2-1
CDR3: ASNRLAPLNRAPSQYNEQF; V: TRBV27; J: TRBJ2-1
CDR3: ASSVGRDSNEQF; V: TRBV9; J: TRBJ2-1
CDR3: ASSRRLAGGSYEQY; V: TRBV7-9; J: TRBJ2-7
CDR3: ASSGTPDLGEQY; V: TRBV6-1; J: TRBJ2-7
CDR3: ASSLSTSGLAKNIQY; V: TRBV28; J: TRBJ2-4
CDR3: ASKDRGVAGELF; V: TRBV19; J: TRBJ2-2
CDR3: ASSLLAGTSYNEQF; V: TRBV7-2; J: TRBJ2-1
CDR3: ASSLRDYGYT; V: TRBV28; J: TRBJ1-2
CDR3: ASSPFRNTEAF; V: TRBV18; J: TRBJ1-1
CDR3: ASSRTSGYNEQF; V: TRBV7-3; J: TRBJ2-1
CDR3: ASSPNTDSGYGYT; V: TRBV7-9; J: TRBJ1-2
CDR3: ASSLGIAGRTDTQY; V: TRBV7-9; J: TRBJ2-3
CDR3: ASSADRDETQY; V: TRBV7-3; J: TRBJ2-5
CDR3: ASSLDDQPQH; V: TRBV7-9; J: TRBJ1-5
CDR3: SVSYRGTEAF; V: TRBV29-1; J: TRBJ1-1
CDR3: ASSQKVKSPGTGELF; V: TRBV14; J: TRBJ2-2
CDR3: ASSTEGLAGFTGELF; V: TRBV9; J: TRBJ2-2
CDR3: ASSLYDRDNTGELF; V: TRBV5-6; J: TRBJ2-2
CDR3: AISGDTYQPQH; V: TRBV10-3; J: TRBJ1-5
CDR3: ASSPLGEKLF; V: TRBV7-9; J: TRBJ1-4
CDR3: ASSPRLAGASSEHEQY; V: TRBV18; J: TRBJ2-7
CDR3: ASRAPGQGTYEQY; V: TRBV28; J: TRBJ2-7
CDR3: ASGPESGGSYEQY; V: TRBV6-5; J: TRBJ2-7
CDR3: ASSLYREGPYNEQF; V: TRBV28; J: TRBJ2-1
CDR3: ATSRPGQDTEAF; V: TRBV15; J: TRBJ1-1
CDR3: ASSRARDNTYNEQF; V: TRBV19; J: TRBJ2-1
CDR3: ASTLTSGLILGYNEQF; V: TRBV5-1; J: TRBJ2-1
CDR3: ASSLAGRANTEAF; V: TRBV5-1; J: TRBJ1-1
CDR3: ASSRDRGRGEQY; V: TRBV18; J: TRBJ2-7
CDR3: ASSVRGYEKLF; V: TRBV6-1; J: TRBJ1-4
CDR3: ASSVGERSSYNEQF; V: TRBV9; J: TRBJ2-1
CDR3: ASSLIPIQGEEQY; V: TRBV7-2; J: TRBJ2-7
CDR3: ASSQPESNSPLH; V: TRBV7-8; J: TRBJ1-6
CDR3: ASSLAPGTPF; V: TRBV7-2; J: TRBJ2-1
CDR3: ASRVIAGGYEQF; V: TRBV28; J: TRBJ2-1
CDR3: ASSFYWDMDNQPQH; V: TRBV28; J: TRBJ1-5